This record covers a single T cell receptor (beta chain). Its specificity is unknown. The sample belongs to a study of cytomegalovirus exposure and HLA in healthy donors. Study details: A subsequent analysis stated that the 100 to 150 validation repertoires were run on the same platform as the roughly 670 first-cohort repertoires.

The approximately 130-subject validation cohort, separate from the approximately 670-subject first cohort, included the donors. Trimming removed 7 bases at V and 4 bases at J, with 14 bases between. This CDR3 spans 13 amino acids. Germline V CDR1 and CDR2: WSHSY, SAAADI. Overall study findings and caveats: Researchers catalogued around 150 TCR beta chains as cytomegalovirus-associated. TCR clusters originating in the first cohort tended to co-occur in the roughly 120 validation repertoires, according to a later analysis.

Here immunoSEQ multiplex PCR was the method, and the copy in TCRdb shows in-frame clones only, minus some. Of over 130,000 clones listed, roughly 86% are singletons. The TCR was taken from a man aged 18-30 years in good health and CMV-seropositive. The sample consisted of PBMCs. V is TRBV10-2 and J is TRBJ2-7; a weak D match, TRBD2 (6 bases). The CDR3 protein is CASTDPGVYEQYF. In DNA, the CDR3 is TGCGCCAGCACAGACCCGGGGGTTTACGAGCAGTACTTC.